The text below deals with one T cell receptor beta chain. The target antigen is unknown. The sample comes from a study of cytomegalovirus exposure and HLA in healthy donors. Study conclusions and caveats: The likely explanation for a cluster of highly shared sequence variants was sequencing artifact. Trimming of TCR beta V- and J-genes showed a link, identified in a later analysis, to a missense DCLRE1C variant. Equally common other TCR beta chains were less clonally expanded than HLA-associated ones, a later analysis found.

Germline V gene sequence: CDR1 SGHDT, CDR2 YYEEEE. CDR3 size: 19 residues. The V segment lost 2 bases and the J segment 2 bases; nucleotides outside the gene matches: 17. The PCR made use of 60 Vbeta and 13 Jbeta primers. Method: immunoSEQ multiplex PCR; TCRdb's copy keeps in-frame clones and lacks some. The data hold some 150,000 clones, with 87% observed a single time. This TCR derives from a woman aged 25-40 years in good health and CMV-seronegative. Sequencing input: PBMCs. V gene TRBV5-6 combines with J gene TRBJ1-2, with 8 nucleotides matching TRBD1. CDR3 bases: TGTGCCAGCAGCTTTCGTTCCACTGGGACAGGCCAGAACAACTATGGCTACACCTTC. This encodes CASSFRSTGTGQNNYGYTF.